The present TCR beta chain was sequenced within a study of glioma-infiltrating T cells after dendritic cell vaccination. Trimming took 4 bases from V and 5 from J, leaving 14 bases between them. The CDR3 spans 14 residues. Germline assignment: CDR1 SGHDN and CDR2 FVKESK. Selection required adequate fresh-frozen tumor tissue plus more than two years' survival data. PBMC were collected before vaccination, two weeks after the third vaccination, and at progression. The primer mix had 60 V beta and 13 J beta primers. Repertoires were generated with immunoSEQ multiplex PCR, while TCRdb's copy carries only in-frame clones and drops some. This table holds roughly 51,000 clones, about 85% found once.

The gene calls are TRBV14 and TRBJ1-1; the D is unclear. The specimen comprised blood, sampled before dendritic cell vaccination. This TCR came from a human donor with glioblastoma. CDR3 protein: CASSPYPGGTEAFF. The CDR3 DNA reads TGTGCCAGCAGCCCGTACCCCGGAGGAACTGAAGCTTTCTTT.